A selection of T cell receptor beta chains follows, all from one sample in a study of blood T cell repertoires in COVID-19. TCRdb keeps only in-frame clones here, not all; method: immunoSEQ multiplex PCR. The table has fewer than 110,000 clones, about four fifths seen once. The material sequenced was peripheral blood. The receptor source for this set is a man between 65 and 85 years old with acute or convalescent COVID-19. CDR3s include the opening cysteine and the closing phenylalanine or tryptophan. The D gene is left open where the match is weak. Expanded clones get a size class; other rows say once, few or many, or leave the size out.

D gene,clone size,V gene,J gene,CDR3 DNA,CDR3 protein
.,.,TRBV5-1,TRBJ1-3,TGCGCCAGCAGCTTGGGGGCAGGGGCTGGAAACACCATATATTTT,CASSLGAGAGNTIYF
TRBD1,few,TRBV7-3,TRBJ1-2,TGTGCCAGCAGCTCAGGGACAGGGGAAGGTGGCTACACCTTC,CASSSGTGEGGYTF
.,.,TRBV5-1,TRBJ2-2,TGCGCCAGCAGCTTGGAAGGGGTTCGCACCGGGGAGCTGTTTTTT,CASSLEGVRTGELFF
TRBD1,.,TRBV6-2/TRBV6-3,TRBJ2-3,TGTGCCAGCAGTCCCTGGACAGGGTCAGGGGGACGCACAGATACGCAGTATTTT,CASSPWTGSGGRTDTQYF
.,once,TRBV23-1,TRBJ2-7,TGCGCCAGCAGACGTACAGGGAAAACCTACGAGCAGTACTTC,CASRRTGKTYEQYF
.,few,TRBV9,TRBJ2-1,TGTGCCAGCAGAGGGGGGGCAAATGAGCAGTTCTTC,CASRGGANEQFF
.,.,TRBV20-1,TRBJ2-7,TGCAGTGCTAGTCCTAGACCCGAGCAGTACTTC,CSASPRPEQYF
.,.,TRBV19,TRBJ1-5,TGTGCCAGTAGTATAGACACTGGTCAGCCCCAGCATTTT,CASSIDTGQPQHF
TRBD1,.,TRBV5-6,TRBJ2-5,TGTGCCAGCAGCTCAATTACAGGGGCGCAAGAGACCCAGTACTTC,CASSSITGAQETQYF
.,.,TRBV4-1,TRBJ2-3,TGCGCCAGCAGCCTAGGCGGGATTAGCACAGATACGCAGTATTTT,CASSLGGISTDTQYF
.,.,TRBV13,TRBJ1-2,TGTGCCAGCAGCCCCGGGGGGGCCTCCTATGGCTACACCTTC,CASSPGGASYGYTF
TRBD2,.,TRBV5-8,TRBJ2-3,TGTGCCAGCAGCTTGGCGGGACTAGCGGGGGATACGCAGTATTTT,CASSLAGLAGDTQYF
TRBD2,.,TRBV7-2,TRBJ2-1,TGTGCCAGCAGCCCCGGGGGGAATGAGCAGTTCTTC,CASSPGGNEQFF
TRBD1,.,TRBV19,TRBJ1-5,TGTGCCAGTAGAACCGGGACAGGGAATAGCAATCAGCCCCAGCATTTT,CASRTGTGNSNQPQHF
TRBD2,.,TRBV6-2/TRBV6-3,TRBJ2-1,TGTGCCAGCAGTTCAGGGACTAGCGTACACAATGAGCAGTTCTTC,CASSSGTSVHNEQFF
.,.,TRBV3-1/TRBV3-2,TRBJ1-3,TGTGCCAGCAGCCAAGTCGGGCAGGGGGGAAACACCATATATTTT,CASSQVGQGGNTIYF
.,.,TRBV7-3,TRBJ1-1,TGTGCCAGCAGCTTAGGGCATGGCTCCACTGAAGCTTTCTTT,CASSLGHGSTEAFF
.,few,TRBV2,TRBJ1-1,TGTGCCAGCAGGGCGGGCCTCGTTGACACTGAAGCTTTCTTT,CASRAGLVDTEAFF
TRBD1,.,TRBV7-9,TRBJ2-2,TGTGCCAGCAGCACACACAGGGGAATGGACGGGGAGCTGTTTTTT,CASSTHRGMDGELFF
TRBD1,.,TRBV18,TRBJ1-6,TGTGCCAGCTCCCAGGGACAGGGGAAGGATTCACCCCTCCACTTT,CASSQGQGKDSPLHF
.,.,TRBV6-2/TRBV6-3,TRBJ1-5,TGTGCCAGCAGTCCCCGACTGATCGGCAATCAGCCCCAGCATTTT,CASSPRLIGNQPQHF
.,.,TRBV19,TRBJ2-1,TGTGCCAGTAGTCATGGGACCAGGGGGGCGGGGATTGGTGAGCAGTTCTTC,CASSHGTRGAGIGEQFF
.,.,TRBV6-6,TRBJ2-7,TGTGCCATCGCGTATGGGGGCAGAGAGCAGTACTTC,CAIAYGGREQYF
.,.,TRBV6-2/TRBV6-3,TRBJ2-1,TGTGCCAGCAGTTACTCGATCGGGCGGGCCGGGAAGTTCTTC,CASSYSIGRAGKFF
.,.,TRBV11-2,TRBJ1-1,TGTGCCAGCAGTAGGGGCAATAAGAACACTGAAGCTTTCTTT,CASSRGNKNTEAFF
TRBD1,.,TRBV11-1,TRBJ2-5,TGTGCCAGCAGCCCCGGGACAGGGGGTAATAGAGAGACCCAGTACTTC,CASSPGTGGNRETQYF
TRBD1,few,TRBV6-6,TRBJ1-1,TGTGCCAGCAGTCGGGACAGCAAGAAAATGGCGAACACTGAAGCTTTCTTT,CASSRDSKKMANTEAFF
.,.,TRBV18,TRBJ1-1,TGTGCCAGCTCACCCTGGTCGGGTGAATTCAGCACTGAAGCTTTCTTT,CASSPWSGEFSTEAFF
.,few,TRBV6-1,TRBJ1-1,TGTGCCAGCAGTGAAAGACAGATGAACACTGAAGCTTTCTTT,CASSERQMNTEAFF
.,.,TRBV19,TRBJ2-3,TGTGCCAGTAGTTTTGTAGGGGCTGCAGATACGCAGTATTTT,CASSFVGAADTQYF
TRBD1,.,TRBV27,TRBJ1-2,TGTGCCAGCAGGGGGACAGGGGGCCTGGATGGCTACACCTTC,CASRGTGGLDGYTF
.,once,TRBV5-1,TRBJ2-2,TGCGCCAGCAGGGTGACAGGTCCGCCTAACACCGGGGAGCTGTTTTTT,CASRVTGPPNTGELFF
.,.,TRBV9,TRBJ2-2,TGTGCCAGCAGCGTCCTTCGACAAAACACCGGGGAGCTGTTTTTT,CASSVLRQNTGELFF
TRBD1,.,TRBV19,TRBJ1-4,TGTGCCAGTAGTACCCGGACAGGAATTGAAAAACTGTTTTTT,CASSTRTGIEKLFF
.,.,TRBV12-3/TRBV12-4,TRBJ2-1,TGTGCCAGCAGAAGCGGTTGGGATGAGCAGTTCTTC,CASRSGWDEQFF
.,.,TRBV7-9,TRBJ2-2,TGTGCCGGACTAAGCGCGGAAAGTACCGGGGAGCTGTTTTTT,CAGLSAESTGELFF
TRBD1,.,TRBV2,TRBJ1-1,TGTGCCAGCAGCGAACCCCCGACAGGGTGGAGCACTGAAGCTTTCTTT,CASSEPPTGWSTEAFF
TRBD1,.,TRBV12-5,TRBJ2-2,TGTGCTAGTGGTTTGGCCACAGGGGGGCGGGAGCTGTTTTTT,CASGLATGGRELFF
TRBD2,.,TRBV10-1,TRBJ2-1,TGCGCCAGCAGTTACCTAACTAGCGGCTCCTACAATGAGCAGTTCTTC,CASSYLTSGSYNEQFF